The rows below give T cell receptor beta chains drawn from one sample of a study of blood T cell repertoires in COVID-19. TCRdb's copy holds only in-frame clones and misses some; the assay was immunoSEQ multiplex PCR. This table holds tens of thousands of clones, roughly 84% found once. Specimen: peripheral blood. Receptors were obtained from an older man with COVID-19, enrolled during active disease. The CDR3 runs from the conserved cysteine through the conserved F or W. Each record gives: clone size, V gene, CDR3 length, D gene, J gene, CDR3 protein, CDR3 DNA. The D gene is left open where the match is weak. Only some rows state a clone size, as once, few, many or a class for expanded clones.

NA	TRBV5-8	16	NA	TRBJ2-4	CASSPPGLGGWNIQYF	TGTGCCAGCAGCCCCCCCGGATTGGGAGGTTGGAACATTCAGTACTTC
NA	TRBV5-1	12	NA	TRBJ1-1	CASSLGAGEAFF	TGCGCCAGCAGCTTGGGGGCAGGGGAGGCTTTCTTT
NA	TRBV2	14	TRBD1	TRBJ2-3	CASSGDRLPDTQYF	TGTGCCAGCAGTGGGGACAGGCTTCCAGATACGCAGTATTTT
NA	TRBV6-4	14	NA	TRBJ2-3	CASRGGHGTDTQYF	TGTGCCAGCAGGGGGGGGCACGGCACAGATACGCAGTATTTT
few	TRBV20-1	11	NA	TRBJ1-3	CSAPVGNTIYF	TGCAGTGCGCCGGTTGGAAACACCATATATTTT
NA	TRBV4-3	15	TRBD1	TRBJ1-1	CASSPGGDRGTEAFF	TGCGCCAGCAGCCCCGGCGGGGACAGGGGTACTGAAGCTTTCTTT
NA	TRBV6-5	14	NA	TRBJ1-1	CASRTHWAETEAFF	TGTGCCAGCAGAACCCACTGGGCCGAGACTGAAGCTTTCTTT
NA	TRBV5-6	12	TRBD2	TRBJ2-7	CASSWTGGEQYF	TGTGCCAGCAGTTGGACGGGGGGCGAGCAGTACTTC
NA	TRBV6-2/TRBV6-3	20	TRBD1	TRBJ2-6	CASSYQTGTGGSSGANVLTF	TGTGCCAGCAGTTACCAAACCGGGACAGGGGGCAGCTCTGGGGCCAACGTCCTGACTTTC
NA	TRBV6-6	13	TRBD1	TRBJ1-2	CASSQQGPNGYTF	TGTGCCAGCAGTCAACAGGGGCCCAATGGCTACACCTTC
NA	TRBV5-5	14	NA	TRBJ2-5	CASSLLAVQETQYF	TGTGCCAGCAGCTTGTTAGCGGTCCAAGAGACCCAGTACTTC
NA	TRBV4-2	17	NA	TRBJ1-4	CASRPQGRGPTNEKLFF	TGTGCCAGCAGGCCACAGGGTAGGGGCCCCACTAATGAAAAACTGTTTTTT
NA	TRBV27	12	NA	TRBJ1-5	CASSPRDQPQHF	TGTGCCAGCAGTCCCAGGGATCAGCCCCAGCATTTT
NA	TRBV6-2/TRBV6-3	15	NA	TRBJ1-1	CASSYPAGRATEAFF	TGTGCCAGCAGTTACCCGGCAGGCAGGGCCACTGAAGCTTTCTTT
few	TRBV4-2	12	NA	TRBJ2-1	CASSQETGEQFF	TGTGCCAGCAGCCAAGAAACAGGCGAGCAGTTCTTC
NA	TRBV3-1/TRBV3-2	13	TRBD1	TRBJ1-1	CASSRNRGSEAFF	TGTGCCAGCAGCCGAAACAGGGGGTCAGAAGCTTTCTTT
NA	TRBV4-3	16	NA	TRBJ1-4	CASSQFGPATNEKLFF	TGCGCCAGCAGCCAATTCGGTCCTGCAACTAATGAAAAACTGTTTTTT
few	TRBV4-3	16	NA	TRBJ1-2	CASSDAGGGANYGYTF	TGCGCCAGCAGCGACGCAGGAGGTGGAGCTAACTATGGCTACACCTTC
NA	TRBV15	15	NA	TRBJ1-2	CATSRDLQGGYGYTF	TGTGCCACCAGCAGAGATCTCCAGGGAGGCTATGGCTACACCTTC
NA	TRBV19	14	TRBD1	TRBJ1-1	CASSVDRGTTEAFF	TGTGCCAGTAGTGTGGACAGGGGGACCACTGAAGCTTTCTTT
NA	TRBV11-2	15	TRBD2	TRBJ2-3	CAESKLAGGADTQYF	TGTGCCGAAAGCAAGTTAGCGGGAGGGGCAGATACGCAGTATTTT
NA	TRBV12-3/TRBV12-4	13	NA	TRBJ1-1	CASSFQMNTEAFF	TGTGCCAGCAGTTTTCAGATGAACACTGAAGCTTTCTTT
NA	TRBV28	14	TRBD1	TRBJ1-2	CASFLGGGMYGYTF	TGTGCCAGCTTCTTAGGGGGCGGGATGTATGGCTACACCTTC
NA	TRBV9	15	TRBD1	TRBJ1-6	CASSAQDRVNSPLHF	TGTGCCAGCAGCGCACAGGACAGGGTTAATTCACCCCTCCACTTT
few	TRBV3-1/TRBV3-2	16	TRBD1	TRBJ2-7	CASSHPVGTDSYEQYF	TGTGCCAGCAGCCACCCAGTCGGGACAGACTCCTACGAGCAGTACTTC
NA	TRBV6-1	15	NA	TRBJ1-6	CASSEEQGPGSPLHF	TGTGCCAGCAGTGAAGAGCAGGGTCCAGGGTCACCCCTCCACTTT
NA	TRBV4-3	15	NA	TRBJ1-2	CASSQDLGTSYGYTF	TGCGCCAGCAGCCAAGATCTTGGCACTAGCTATGGCTACACCTTC
NA	TRBV24-1	11	NA	TRBJ2-3	CATQGQGTQYF	TGTGCCACCCAGGGGCAGGGTACGCAGTATTTT
NA	TRBV7-3	15	NA	TRBJ2-5	CASSLTRAGGETQYF	TGTGCCAGCAGCTTAACCAGGGCAGGGGGGGAGACCCAGTACTTC
NA	TRBV7-6	17	TRBD2	TRBJ2-3	CASSSVLAAASTDTQYF	TGTGCCAGCAGCTCAGTACTAGCGGCCGCTAGCACAGATACGCAGTATTTT